The 22 T cell receptor beta chains below all came from one sample that was sequenced in a study of response to subunit inactivated influenza vaccine. TCRdb fed the RT-PCR reads into MiXCR, producing one record per CDR3 protein. This sample has more than 450,000 distinct CDR3 sequences, with 10% to 15% found just once. Sequences were derived from PBMCs from blood, sampled on the day of vaccination. These receptors all stem from a man aged 45-65 years who received an inactivated influenza vaccine.

This clonotype was counted at least ten times. The chain recombines TRBV29-1 with TRBJ2-1, with TRBD2 as a possible D gene (6 bases). V was trimmed by 2 bases and J by 1 base, leaving 9 bases between them. This CDR3 is built from 14 residues. CDR1 SQVTM and CDR2 ANQGSEA come from the germline V gene. The CDR3 DNA follows: TGCAGCGTTGAACTCCGGGAGTCCTACAATGAGCAGTTCTTC. Amino acids: CSVELRESYNEQFF.

This clonotype was detected a few times. Here the CDR3 DNA reads TGCAGTGCTAGAGATCCTGCCACTGAAGCTTTCTTT. This codes for CSARDPATEAFF. V gene TRBV20-1 combines with J gene TRBJ1-1, with no clear D. The CDR3 extends over 12 amino acids. Trimming removed 0 bases at V and 4 bases at J, with 6 bases between. Looked up from germline, CDR1 is DFQATT and CDR2 is SNEGSKA (reference sequence).

This clonotype has more than one count but fewer than ten. The chain couples TRBV7-3 to TRBJ2-1; 9 positions match TRBD2. CDR3 length equals 15 residues. Germline lookup yields CDR1 SGHTA and CDR2 FQGTGA. J was trimmed by 7 bases and V by 5 bases; bases with no gene match: 9. The CDR3 DNA reads as TGTGCCAGCAGCACCAGCGGGGGGTCTAAAAATGAGCAGTTCTTC. Protein: CASSTSGGSKNEQFF.

The sample holds a few counts of this clonotype. The chain recombines TRBV7-9 with TRBJ1-1; D is perhaps TRBD1 (6 bases). The CDR3 extends over 12 amino acids. The ends were cut back, 4 bases at V and 3 bases at J, with 6 bases in the middle. CDR1 and CDR2 from the germline V gene are SEHNR and FQNEAQ (reference sequence). The CDR3 reads CASSWTDTEAFF. In DNA form, the CDR3 reads TGTGCCAGCAGCTGGACAGACACTGAAGCTTTCTTT.

V gene TRBV4-1 combines with J gene TRBJ1-3; D remains unclear. The CDR3 is made up of 16 amino acids. Germline V gene data show CDR1 as MGHRA and CDR2 as YSYEKL. The ends were cut back, 0 bases at V and 8 bases at J, with 17 bases in the middle. CDR3 nucleotide sequence: TGCGCCAGCAGCCAAGATTCAAGGCCCAGTGGCTACACCATATATTTT. It yields the protein CASSQDSRPSGYTIYF.

This chain uses TRBV7-9 with TRBJ2-1; 7 bases are a match to TRBD2. CDR3 length equals 14 residues. The germline CDR1 and CDR2 sequences are SEHNR and FQNEAQ (reference sequence). V lost 0 bases, J lost 7 bases, and 3 bases stayed unmatched. The CDR3 is CASSLATSSNEQFF. CDR3 DNA: TGTGCCAGCAGCTTAGCGACTAGCTCTAATGAGCAGTTCTTC.

The chain combines TRBV4-3 with TRBJ2-7; 7 bases agree with TRBD1. Germline assignment: CDR1 LGHNA and CDR2 YSLEER. The CDR3 contains 14 residues. With V trimmed by 0 bases and J by 2 bases, 1 base remained unmatched. The CDR3 sequence is CASSQDRGTYEQYF. CDR3 sequence (DNA): TGCGCCAGCAGCCAAGACAGGGGGACCTACGAGCAGTACTTC.

This clonotype has ten or more counts. The chain is built from TRBV7-9 and TRBJ2-3; no clear D. The CDR3 spans 13 residues. The V end was cut by 4 bases, the J end by 3 bases, with 8 bases between. Per the germline V gene, CDR1 is SEHNR and CDR2 is FQNEAQ (reference sequence). The CDR3 DNA sequence: TGTGCCAGCAGCTCCCCTGTAACAGATACGCAGTATTTT. This encodes CASSSPVTDTQYF.

The chain recombines TRBV20-1 with TRBJ2-2; D remains unclear. Trimming removed 1 base at V and 5 bases at J, with 2 bases between. The CDR3 is 11 amino acids. CDR1 and CDR2 from the germline V gene are DFQATT and SNEGSKA (reference sequence). The CDR3 DNA sequence: TGCAGTGCTAGAGTAACCGGGGAGCTGTTTTTT. Residues: CSARVTGELFF.

This clonotype was counted a few times. This chain connects TRBV6-2 or TRBV6-3 to TRBJ1-5; D is undetermined. The CDR3 loop spans 14 amino acids. Trimming took 0 bases from V and 5 from J, leaving 8 bases between them. Germline CDR1 is MNHEY and CDR2 is SVGEGT. The CDR3 protein is CASSYSGGYQPQHF. Written as DNA, the CDR3 is TGTGCCAGCAGTTACTCGGGCGGCTATCAGCCCCAGCATTTT.

The chain recombines TRBV7-9 with TRBJ1-2; 10 bases are a match to TRBD1. Germline V lookup: CDR1 SEHNR, CDR2 FQNEAQ (reference sequence). The CDR3 has 13 residues. J gave up 12 bases and V 0 bases, and 4 bases lay outside the gene matches. As DNA, the CDR3 is TGTGCCAGCAGCTTAGCTGGGACAGGGGTCCACACCTTC. The encoded protein is CASSLAGTGVHTF.

This clonotype was counted only a few times. The chain combines TRBV7-9 with TRBJ2-7; D gene ambiguous. Germline CDR1 reads SEHNR; CDR2 reads FQNEAQ (reference sequence). CDR3 size: 12 residues. Trimming took off 1 base at V and 5 bases at J, with 6 bases between the two ends. The CDR3: CASSLDINEQYF. CDR3 nucleotides: TGTGCCAGCAGCTTAGATATAAACGAGCAGTACTTC.

This clonotype was recorded a few times. This rearrangement joins TRBV20-1 to TRBJ2-1, with TRBD2 matching over 9 bases. The CDR3 consists of 16 residues. V lost 2 bases, J lost 5 bases, and 10 bases stayed unmatched. Looked up from germline, CDR1 is DFQATT and CDR2 is SNEGSKA (reference sequence). CDR3 amino acids: CSARPKGGGDNNEQFF. DNA for the CDR3: TGCAGTGCTAGACCAAAAGGCGGGGGGGATAACAATGAGCAGTTCTTC.

In this sample, this clonotype turned up a few times. The chain combines TRBV7-9 with TRBJ1-1; no definite D call. Germline V gene data show CDR1 as SEHNR and CDR2 as FQNEAQ (reference sequence). This CDR3 spans 12 amino acids. The germline V and J ends were trimmed by 2 bases and 11 bases, with 12 bases remaining between them. The CDR3 DNA follows: TGTGCCAGCAGCTTAAATGTGGGTTGGGCTTTCTTT. Its protein is CASSLNVGWAFF. Filled out from reference TRBV7-9 and TRBJ1-1, the complete variable domain reads DTGVSQNPRHKITKRGQNVTFRCDPISEHNRLYWYRQTLGQGPEFLTYFQNEAQLEKSRLLSDRFSAERPKGSFSTLEIQRTEQGDSAMYLCASSLNVGWAFFGQGTRLTVV.

This sequence joins TRBV27 and TRBJ2-7; 7 nucleotides match TRBD2. The CDR3 has 19 amino acids. Germline lookup yields CDR1 MNHEY and CDR2 SMNVEV (reference sequence). With 4 bases clipped from V and 5 bases from J, the junction kept 23 bases outside the gene matches. The CDR3 spells CASSSEQLASSPEVHEQYF. The CDR3 coding sequence is TGTGCCAGCAGTTCTGAACAACTAGCGAGTTCCCCAGAGGTCCACGAGCAGTACTTC.

To note about this clonotype: A much larger clonotype is one base distant, so this may be a read error. The gene calls are TRBV4-1 and TRBJ2-3; D is possibly TRBD2 (5 bases). The CDR3 runs 14 residues. Trimming pared 5 bases from V and 6 bases from J, leaving 15 bases between. Per germline, CDR1 MGHRA and CDR2 YSYEKL. CDR3 protein: CASSTDEGRDTQYF. The CDR3 DNA reads TGCGCCAGCAGCACAGATGAGGGTAGGGATACGCAGTATTTT.

This clonotype was seen only a few times. This sequence joins TRBV6-5 and TRBJ1-1; 7 bases align to TRBD1. J lost 3 bases, V lost 0 bases, and 16 bases had no gene match. Germline V gene lookup returns CDR1 MNHEY and CDR2 SVGAGI. The CDR3 is 19 residues long. In DNA form, the CDR3 reads TGTGCCAGCAGTTACTCGAAGACAGGGAAAGACACGATCGACACTGAAGCTTTCTTT. It encodes CASSYSKTGKDTIDTEAFF.

This chain links TRBV24-1 with TRBJ2-1; a weak D match, TRBD2 (6 bases). The ends were cut back, 4 bases at V and 7 bases at J, with 16 bases in the middle. The CDR3 extends over 15 amino acids. Looked up from germline, CDR1 is KGHDR and CDR2 is SFDVKD. The CDR3 protein is CATSEVGSGGNEQFF. CDR3 sequence (DNA): TGTGCCACCAGTGAGGTCGGGTCCGGAGGGAATGAGCAGTTCTTC.

By share of the sample, this clonotype is medium-sized. Germline and junction disagree at one end, which may indicate a read error. This sequence joins TRBV5-1 and TRBJ2-3; 8 bases fit TRBD1. Germline assignment: CDR1 SGHRS and CDR2 YFSETQ. The CDR3 runs 15 residues. CDR3 sequence: CASSLGQGAADTQYF. DNA of the CDR3: TGTGCCAGCAGCTTGGGCCAGGGGGCCGCAGATACGCAGTATTTT.

This clonotype was observed a handful of times. The chain couples TRBV28 to TRBJ1-1; 11 bases agree with TRBD1. This CDR3 has 15 residues. Germline V lookup: CDR1 MDHEN, CDR2 SYDVKM. Germline trimming cut 6 bases from V and 8 bases from J; bases unmatched to any gene: 11. The CDR3 region is CASSFYRDRGKEAFF. The CDR3 coding sequence is TGTGCCAGCAGCTTCTACCGGGACAGGGGGAAAGAAGCTTTCTTT.

The chain recombines TRBV5-1 with TRBJ2-3; D perhaps matches TRBD1 (6 bases). This CDR3 contains 15 residues. Deletions cut 0 bases from V and 2 bases from J, with 10 bases between. Germline V CDR1 and CDR2: SGHRS, YFSETQ. CDR3 amino acids: CASSLGQVLTDTQYF. CDR3 DNA sequence: TGCGCCAGCAGCTTGGGACAGGTCCTCACAGATACGCAGTATTTT.

This clonotype showed up just a few times. The chain has TRBV5-1 and TRBJ2-3, with 9 bases aligning to TRBD1. V trimming: 4 bases; J trimming: 1 base; junction bases outside the gene matches: 7. The germline V gene encodes CDR1 SGHRS and CDR2 YFSETQ. The CDR3 sequence is 16 residues long. CDR3 sequence: CASSVGQGSRTDTQYF. As DNA, the CDR3 is TGCGCCAGCAGCGTAGGACAGGGGTCTCGCACAGATACGCAGTATTTT.